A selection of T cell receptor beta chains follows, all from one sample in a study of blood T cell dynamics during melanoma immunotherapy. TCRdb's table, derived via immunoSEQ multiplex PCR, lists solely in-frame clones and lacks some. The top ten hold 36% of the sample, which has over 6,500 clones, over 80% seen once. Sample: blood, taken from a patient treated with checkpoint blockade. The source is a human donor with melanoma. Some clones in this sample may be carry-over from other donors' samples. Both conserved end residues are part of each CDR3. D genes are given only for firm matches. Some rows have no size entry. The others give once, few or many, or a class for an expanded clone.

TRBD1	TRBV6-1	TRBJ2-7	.	TGTGCCAGCACACAGGGGTTAGCGAACGAGCAGTACTTC	CASTQGLANEQYF
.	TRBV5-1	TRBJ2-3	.	TGCGCCAGCAGCTTGGAGGCAGGGGTCACAGATACGCAGTATTTT	CASSLEAGVTDTQYF
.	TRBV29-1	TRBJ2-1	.	TGCAGCGTTGGAGCAGGCAATGAGCAGTTCTTC	CSVGAGNEQFF
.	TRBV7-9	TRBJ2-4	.	TGTGCCAGCAGCTTAGAAGGGTCCGGCATTCAGTACTTC	CASSLEGSGIQYF
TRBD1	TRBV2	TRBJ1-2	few	TGTGCCAGCAACCCGGGACAGGGGGCCGTCTATGGCTACACCTTC	CASNPGQGAVYGYTF
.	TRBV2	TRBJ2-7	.	TGTGCCAGCAGTGGAAGTCCATCCTACGAGCAGTACTTC	CASSGSPSYEQYF
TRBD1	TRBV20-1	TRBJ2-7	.	TGCAGTGCTCGGACAGGCTCGTGGCAGTACTTC	CSARTGSWQYF
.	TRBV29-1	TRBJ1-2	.	TGCAGCGTTGGGGACGACTATGGCTACACCTTC	CSVGDDYGYTF
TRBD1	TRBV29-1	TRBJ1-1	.	TGCAGCGTGGAGACAGGGATGAACACTGAAGCTTTCTTT	CSVETGMNTEAFF
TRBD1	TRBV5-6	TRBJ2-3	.	TGTGCCAGCAGGCCCGGGACAGGGTGGGCAGATACGCAGTATTTT	CASRPGTGWADTQYF
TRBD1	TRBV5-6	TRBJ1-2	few	TGTGCCAGCAGTGCTGGACAGGGAACATATGGCTACACCTTC	CASSAGQGTYGYTF
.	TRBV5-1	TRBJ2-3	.	TGCGCCAGCAGTTGGCGCGCAGATACGCAGTATTTT	CASSWRADTQYF
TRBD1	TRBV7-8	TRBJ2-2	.	TGTGCCAGCAGCTGGGGGGCGAACAGGGGGCGCGGCGGGGAGCTGTTTTTT	CASSWGANRGRGGELFF
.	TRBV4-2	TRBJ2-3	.	TGTGCCAGCAGCCAAGAAGGGGGGGAGGCAGATACGCAGTATTTT	CASSQEGGEADTQYF
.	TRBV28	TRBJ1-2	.	TGTGCCAGCAGTTTTGGGCAGGGGACTGGGGGCTACACCTTC	CASSFGQGTGGYTF
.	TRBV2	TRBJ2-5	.	TGTGCCAGCAGCCCCCGCGGACAAGAGACCCAGTACTTC	CASSPRGQETQYF
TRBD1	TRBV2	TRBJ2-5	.	TGTGCCAGCAGTGGACAGGGCGCCCAAGAGACCCAGTACTTC	CASSGQGAQETQYF
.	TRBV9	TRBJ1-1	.	TGTGCCAGCAGCGCGCACCCGACGAGAGGGACTGAAGCTTTCTTT	CASSAHPTRGTEAFF
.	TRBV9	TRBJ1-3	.	TGTGCCAGCAACTCGGGGATCTGGGGTGGAAACACCATATATTTT	CASNSGIWGGNTIYF
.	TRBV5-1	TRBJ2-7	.	TGCGCCAGCAGCCCGCGGGACCCCACCTACGAGCAGTACTTC	CASSPRDPTYEQYF
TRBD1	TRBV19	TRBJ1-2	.	TGTGCCAGTAGTACAATGACAGGGGTCGGTGGCTACACCTTC	CASSTMTGVGGYTF
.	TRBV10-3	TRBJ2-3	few	TGTGCCATCGCGGAACGAGGGGATACGCAGTATTTT	CAIAERGDTQYF
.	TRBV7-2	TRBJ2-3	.	TGTGCCAGCAGCCCCCGCGGCAGGAGCACAGATACGCAGTATTTT	CASSPRGRSTDTQYF
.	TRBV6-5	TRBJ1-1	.	TGTGCCAGTCTGCCCACAGGCGCCCCATTTTTAGCTTTCTTT	CASLPTGAPFLAFF
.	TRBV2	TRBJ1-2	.	TGTGCCAGCAGTGTTCGAGGGGGATCCTATGGCTACACCTTC	CASSVRGGSYGYTF
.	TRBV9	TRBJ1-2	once	TGTGCCAGCAGCGTAGGCCCAGGGGCTGACTATGGCTACACCTTC	CASSVGPGADYGYTF
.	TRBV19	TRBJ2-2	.	TGTGCCAGTAGTATCAGACAGTACGAGGACGCCGGGGAGCTGTTTTTT	CASSIRQYEDAGELFF
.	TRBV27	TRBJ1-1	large	TGTGCCAGCAGCCTCGGGGGGAACACTGAAGCTTTCTTT	CASSLGGNTEAFF
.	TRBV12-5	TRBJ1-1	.	TGTGCTAGTGGTTTGGTCCCAAGAGTCACTGAAGCTTTCTTT	CASGLVPRVTEAFF
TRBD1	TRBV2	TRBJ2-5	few	TGTGCCAGCAGCGGATCCCGGCGAACAGGGACAGGGAAAGAGACCCAGTACTTC	CASSGSRRTGTGKETQYF
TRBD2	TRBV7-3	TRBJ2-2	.	TGTGCCAGCACCCGAGCGGGGGCACCTGACACCGGGGAGCTGTTTTTT	CASTRAGAPDTGELFF
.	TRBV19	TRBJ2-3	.	TGTGCCAGCAGCCCACGGGGGCTTACGCAGTATTTT	CASSPRGLTQYF
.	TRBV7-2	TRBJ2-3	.	TGTGCCAGCACCCGGATAGGCAGCACAGATACGCAGTATTTT	CASTRIGSTDTQYF
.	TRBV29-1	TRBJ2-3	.	TGCAGCGTTGTGCAGGGGTCAGATACGCAGTATTTT	CSVVQGSDTQYF
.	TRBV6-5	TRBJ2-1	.	TGTGCCAGCACAGGTTGGGGGGATGAGCAGTTCTTC	CASTGWGDEQFF
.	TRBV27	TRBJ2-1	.	TGTGCCAGCAGTTTTATGGGGGGTGGTAGCGGCAATGAGCAGTTCTTC	CASSFMGGGSGNEQFF
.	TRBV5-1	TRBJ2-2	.	TGCGCCAGCAGCGACCAAGCGGGTACCAGCACCGGGGAGCTGTTTTTT	CASSDQAGTSTGELFF